Below are 17 T cell receptor beta chains sequenced from a single sample in a study of blood T cell repertoires in COVID-19 (dated by TCRdb to between 2020 and 2021). The method behind the library was the immunoSEQ multiplex PCR assay. TCRdb re-hosts the immuneACCESS table, in-frame sequences only. Its copies lack some clones; in the studies checked, an unresolved V gene accounts for under half of them, and the cause for the rest is not known. The sample profile shows 140,000 to 150,000 clones; roughly 80% of them were found once. Roughly 8.3% of the sample belongs to the ten largest clones. The sequenced material came from peripheral blood. The receptors originated from a human donor with acute or convalescent COVID-19. The donor label of this sample is uncertain.

The rearrangement links TRBV24-1 to TRBJ2-1, with D unclear. This CDR3 has 15 residues. CDR1 KGHDR and CDR2 SFDVKD come from the germline V gene. Trimming removed 5 bases from V and 1 base from J, with 11 bases in between. Here the CDR3 DNA reads TGTGCCACCAGTGTCCCACTCGGGTCCTACAATGAGCAGTTCTTC. It is translated as CATSVPLGSYNEQFF.

In this sample, this clone turned up once. This chain links TRBV9 with TRBJ1-1; D remains ambiguous. The germline V gene has CDR1 SGDLS and CDR2 YYNGEE. CDR3 length: 13 amino acids. Trimming removed 0 bases from V and 5 bases from J, with 8 bases in between. This CDR3 reads CASSVGGRTEAFF. The CDR3 nucleotides read TGTGCCAGCAGCGTAGGAGGGAGGACTGAAGCTTTCTTT.

The chain has TRBV6-5 and TRBJ2-1; D unclear. From germline, CDR1 is MNHEY and CDR2 SVGAGI. Trimming pared 6 bases from V and 0 bases from J, leaving 12 bases between. This CDR3 is built from 15 residues. The CDR3 nucleotides read TGTGCCAGCAGGGCGGTCCCTAGCTCCTACAATGAGCAGTTCTTC. Translating it yields CASRAVPSSYNEQFF.

This sequence joins TRBV24-1 and TRBJ2-3; 10 positions match TRBD1. The CDR3 has 15 amino acids. Germline trimming cut 5 bases from V and 3 bases from J; bases unmatched to any gene: 4. CDR1 and CDR2 from the germline V gene are KGHDR and SFDVKD. Here the CDR3 reads CATSVPGQGTDTQYF. CDR3 sequence (DNA): TGTGCCACCAGTGTCCCGGGACAGGGGACAGATACGCAGTATTTT.

This chain links TRBV3-1 (or the pseudogene TRBV3-2) with TRBJ1-4; TRBD1 matches 9 bases. Looked up from germline, CDR1 is LGHDT and CDR2 is YNNKEL (reference sequence). V was clipped by 5 bases and J by 8 bases; unmatched bases: 12. This CDR3 contains 16 residues. For the CDR3, the DNA is TGTGCCAGCAGCACCGGGACAGGGAATCTTGGGGAAAAACTGTTTTTT. Residues: CASSTGTGNLGEKLFF.

This clone has a count of ten or more. This chain uses TRBV24-1 with TRBJ2-2; a weak D match, TRBD1 (5 bases). The V and J ends lost 8 bases and 3 bases respectively, with 9 bases between them. This CDR3 region has 13 residues. Germline loops: CDR1 KGHDR, CDR2 SFDVKD. CDR3: CATKDTYTGELFF. The CDR3 region has the DNA TGTGCCACCAAGGACACCTACACCGGGGAGCTGTTTTTT.

This chain connects TRBV6-5 to TRBJ1-2; D is undetermined. The CDR3 has 13 residues. Germline V CDR1 and CDR2: MNHEY, SVGAGI. Deletions cut 5 bases from V and 4 bases from J, with 11 bases between. This CDR3 reads CASSPDWIYGYTF. CDR3 coding DNA: TGTGCCAGCAGTCCGGACTGGATCTATGGCTACACCTTC.

CDR3: CASSLGGQGANYGYTF. CDR3 DNA: TGTGCCAGCAGCTTAGGAGGACAGGGTGCAAACTATGGCTACACCTTC. The V gene is TRBV7-2, the J gene TRBJ1-2; 8 nucleotides align to TRBD1. J was trimmed by 2 bases and V by 1 base; bases with no gene match: 6. The CDR3 length is 16 residues. CDR1 SGHTA and CDR2 FQGNSA come from the germline V gene.

This clone was picked up a small number of times. The chain uses TRBV7-6 and TRBJ1-5; a possible D gene is TRBD1 (5 bases). CDR1 is SGHVS and CDR2 is FNYEAQ in the germline V gene. V was clipped by 1 base and J by 1 base, with 11 bases between them. This CDR3 is built from 16 residues. The CDR3 sequence is CASSLGGHGSNQPQHF. In DNA, the CDR3 is TGTGCCAGCAGCTTAGGGGGCCACGGGAGCAATCAGCCCCAGCATTTT. Full variable domain (rest looked up from reference TRBV7-6 and TRBJ1-5): GAGVSQSPRYKVTKRGQDVALRCDPISGHVSLYWYRQALGQGPEFLTYFNYEAQQDKSGLPNDRFSAERPEGSISTLTIQRTEQRDSAMYRCASSLGGHGSNQPQHFGDGTRLSIL.

The chain links TRBV29-1 to TRBJ2-7; 7 bases are a match to TRBD1. With V trimmed by 6 bases and J by 5 bases, 13 bases remained unmatched. The CDR3 runs 14 residues. Germline CDR1 is SQVTM and CDR2 is ANQGSEA. As DNA, the CDR3 is TGCAGCGTCGCAGGGACAGAATCTTTCCACGAGCAGTACTTC. Amino acids: CSVAGTESFHEQYF.

This chain uses TRBV29-1 with TRBJ1-3; tentative D call: TRBD1 (5 bases). CDR3 length: 14 residues. V shed 6 bases and J shed 2 bases, with 14 bases lying between them. Germline CDR1 is SQVTM and CDR2 is ANQGSEA. CDR3 in amino acids: CSVVGEEAGNTIYF. For the CDR3, the DNA is TGCAGCGTAGTAGGGGAGGAGGCTGGAAACACCATATATTTT.

The rearrangement joins TRBV21-1 to TRBJ1-3. TRBV21-1 is reported as a pseudogene. This CDR3 has 16 amino acids. The CDR3 spells CASSNCGLDGGNTIYF. The CDR3, as DNA: TGTGCCAGCAGCAACTGCGGTCTCGACGGCGGAAACACCATATATTTT.

This chain joins TRBV3-1 (or the pseudogene TRBV3-2) and TRBJ1-6; D is possibly TRBD1 (6 bases). The germline CDR1 and CDR2 sequences are LGHDT and YNNKEL (reference sequence). This CDR3 is 15 amino acids long. The V and J ends lost 1 base and 7 bases respectively, with 11 bases between them. The CDR3 sequence is CASSQGGRGNSPLHF. In nucleotides, the CDR3 is TGTGCCAGCAGCCAAGGGGGCAGGGGAAATTCACCCCTCCACTTT.

This clone appeared once. CDR3 region: CAIPSGRDEGNTEAFF. Written as DNA, the CDR3 is TGTGCCATCCCTTCTGGGAGGGATGAAGGAAACACTGAAGCTTTCTTT. The chain carries TRBV7-3 and TRBJ1-1, with D uncertain. Germline lookup yields CDR1 SGHTA and CDR2 FQGTGA. Trimming removed 10 bases at V and 2 bases at J, with 23 bases between. This CDR3 is built from 16 residues.

V and J are TRBV24-1 and TRBJ2-3; 9 bases fit TRBD1. CDR1 KGHDR and CDR2 SFDVKD come from the germline V gene. CDR3 length equals 15 residues. After removal of 3 bases from V and 2 bases from J, the junction contained 2 bases not matched to a gene. CDR3 sequence reads: CATSDHRGHTDTQYF. The CDR3 DNA reads as TGTGCCACCAGTGATCACAGGGGGCACACAGATACGCAGTATTTT.

The CDR3: CASSVGRSNTEAFF. CDR3 DNA sequence: TGTGCCAGCAGCGTAGGGCGGTCAAACACTGAAGCTTTCTTT. This sequence joins TRBV9 and TRBJ1-1; D not resolved. The CDR3 totals 14 residues. CDR1 SGDLS and CDR2 YYNGEE come from the germline V gene. V shed 0 bases and J shed 2 bases, with 8 bases lying between them.

The chain joins TRBV5-5 to TRBJ2-2; TRBD1 aligns across 12 bases. After removal of 3 bases from V and 4 bases from J, the junction contained 1 base not matched to a gene. The germline V gene has CDR1 SGHKS and CDR2 YYEKEE (reference sequence). This CDR3 has 15 residues. The CDR3 sequence is CASSWGQGATGELFF. The CDR3 nucleotides read TGTGCCAGCAGCTGGGGACAGGGGGCCACCGGGGAGCTGTTTTTT.